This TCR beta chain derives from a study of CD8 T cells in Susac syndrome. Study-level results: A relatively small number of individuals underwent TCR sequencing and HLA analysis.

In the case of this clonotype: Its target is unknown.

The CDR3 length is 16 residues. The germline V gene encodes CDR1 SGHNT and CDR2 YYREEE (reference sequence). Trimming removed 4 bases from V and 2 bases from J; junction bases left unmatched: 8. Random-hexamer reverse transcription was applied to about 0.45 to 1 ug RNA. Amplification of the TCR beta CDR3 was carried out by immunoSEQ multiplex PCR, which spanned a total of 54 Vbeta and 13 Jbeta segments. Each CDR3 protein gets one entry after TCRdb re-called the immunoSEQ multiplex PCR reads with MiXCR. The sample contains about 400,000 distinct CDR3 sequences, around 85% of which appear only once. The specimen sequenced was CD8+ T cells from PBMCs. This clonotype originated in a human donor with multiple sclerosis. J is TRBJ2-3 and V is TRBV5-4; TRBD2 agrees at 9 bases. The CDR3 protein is CASSAGTSFPTDTQYF. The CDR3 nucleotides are TGTGCCAGCAGCGCAGGGACTAGCTTCCCCACAGATACGCAGTATTTT.